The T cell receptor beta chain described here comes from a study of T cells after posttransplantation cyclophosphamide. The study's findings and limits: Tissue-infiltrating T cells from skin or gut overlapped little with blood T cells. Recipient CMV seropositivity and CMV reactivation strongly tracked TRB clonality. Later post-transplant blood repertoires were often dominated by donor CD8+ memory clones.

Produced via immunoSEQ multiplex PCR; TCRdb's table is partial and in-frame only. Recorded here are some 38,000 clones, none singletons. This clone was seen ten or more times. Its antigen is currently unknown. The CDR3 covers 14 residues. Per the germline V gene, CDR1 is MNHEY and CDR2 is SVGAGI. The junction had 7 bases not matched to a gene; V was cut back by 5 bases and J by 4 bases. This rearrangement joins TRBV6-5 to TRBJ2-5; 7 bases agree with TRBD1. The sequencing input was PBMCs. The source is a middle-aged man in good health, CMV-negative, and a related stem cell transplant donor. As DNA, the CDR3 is TGTGCCAGCAGTCGAACGCGACAGGGAGAGACCCAGTACTTC. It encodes CASSRTRQGETQYF.